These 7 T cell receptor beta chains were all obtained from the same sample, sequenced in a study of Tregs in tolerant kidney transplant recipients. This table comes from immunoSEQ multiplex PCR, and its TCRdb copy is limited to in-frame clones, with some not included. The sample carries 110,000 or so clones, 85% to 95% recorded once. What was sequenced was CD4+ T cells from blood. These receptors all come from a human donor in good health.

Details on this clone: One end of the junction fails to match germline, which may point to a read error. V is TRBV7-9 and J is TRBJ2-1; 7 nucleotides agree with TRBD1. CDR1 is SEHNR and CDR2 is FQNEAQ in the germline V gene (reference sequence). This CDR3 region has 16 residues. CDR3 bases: TGTGCCAGCAGCGCGACAGGGTTGAGCTCCGACAATGAGCAGTTCTTC. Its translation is CASSATGLSSDNEQFF.

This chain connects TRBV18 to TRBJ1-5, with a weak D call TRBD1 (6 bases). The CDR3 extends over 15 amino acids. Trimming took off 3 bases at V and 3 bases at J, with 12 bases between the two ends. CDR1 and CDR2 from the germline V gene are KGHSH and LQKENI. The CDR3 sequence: CASSPDNRDNQPQHF. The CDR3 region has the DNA TGTGCCAGCTCACCTGATAACAGGGACAATCAGCCCCAGCATTTT.

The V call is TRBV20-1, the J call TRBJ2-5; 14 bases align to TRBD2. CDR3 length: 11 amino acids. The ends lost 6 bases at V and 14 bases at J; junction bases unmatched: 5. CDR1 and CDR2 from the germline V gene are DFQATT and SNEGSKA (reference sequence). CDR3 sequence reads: CSAGLAGGSYF. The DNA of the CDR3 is TGCAGTGCAGGACTAGCGGGGGGCTCTTACTTC.

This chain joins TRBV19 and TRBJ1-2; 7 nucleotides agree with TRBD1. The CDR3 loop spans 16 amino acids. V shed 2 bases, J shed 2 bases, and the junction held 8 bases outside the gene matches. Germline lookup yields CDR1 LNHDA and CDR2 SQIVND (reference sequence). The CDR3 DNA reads TGTGCCAGTAGTATATACCCCGGGACAGTCAACTATGGCTACACCTTC. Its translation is CASSIYPGTVNYGYTF.

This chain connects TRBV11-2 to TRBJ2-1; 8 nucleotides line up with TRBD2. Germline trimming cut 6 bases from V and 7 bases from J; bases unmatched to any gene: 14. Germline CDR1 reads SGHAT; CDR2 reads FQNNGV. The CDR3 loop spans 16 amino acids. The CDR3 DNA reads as TGTGCCAGCAGACCAAGAAGGGCTAGCGGGCTAAATGAGCAGTTCTTC. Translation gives CASRPRRASGLNEQFF.

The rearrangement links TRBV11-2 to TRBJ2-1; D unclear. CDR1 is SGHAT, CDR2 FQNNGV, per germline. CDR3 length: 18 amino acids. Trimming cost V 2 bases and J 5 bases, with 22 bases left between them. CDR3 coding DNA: TGTGCCAGCAGCTTAAGAATGGCCATGGATATCCGGGACAATGAGCAGTTCTTC. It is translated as CASSLRMAMDIRDNEQFF. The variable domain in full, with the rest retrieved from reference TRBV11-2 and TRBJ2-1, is EAGVAQSPRYKIIEKRQSVAFWCNPISGHATLYWYQQILGQGPKLLIQFQNNGVVDDSQLPKDRFSAERLKGVDSTLKIQPAKLEDSAVYLCASSLRMAMDIRDNEQFFGPGTRLTVL.

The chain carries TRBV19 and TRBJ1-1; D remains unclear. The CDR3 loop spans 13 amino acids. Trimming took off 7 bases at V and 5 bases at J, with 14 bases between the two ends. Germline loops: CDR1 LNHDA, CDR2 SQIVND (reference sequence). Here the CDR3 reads CASISSRWTEAFF. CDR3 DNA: TGTGCCAGTATTTCATCTAGGTGGACTGAAGCTTTCTTT.